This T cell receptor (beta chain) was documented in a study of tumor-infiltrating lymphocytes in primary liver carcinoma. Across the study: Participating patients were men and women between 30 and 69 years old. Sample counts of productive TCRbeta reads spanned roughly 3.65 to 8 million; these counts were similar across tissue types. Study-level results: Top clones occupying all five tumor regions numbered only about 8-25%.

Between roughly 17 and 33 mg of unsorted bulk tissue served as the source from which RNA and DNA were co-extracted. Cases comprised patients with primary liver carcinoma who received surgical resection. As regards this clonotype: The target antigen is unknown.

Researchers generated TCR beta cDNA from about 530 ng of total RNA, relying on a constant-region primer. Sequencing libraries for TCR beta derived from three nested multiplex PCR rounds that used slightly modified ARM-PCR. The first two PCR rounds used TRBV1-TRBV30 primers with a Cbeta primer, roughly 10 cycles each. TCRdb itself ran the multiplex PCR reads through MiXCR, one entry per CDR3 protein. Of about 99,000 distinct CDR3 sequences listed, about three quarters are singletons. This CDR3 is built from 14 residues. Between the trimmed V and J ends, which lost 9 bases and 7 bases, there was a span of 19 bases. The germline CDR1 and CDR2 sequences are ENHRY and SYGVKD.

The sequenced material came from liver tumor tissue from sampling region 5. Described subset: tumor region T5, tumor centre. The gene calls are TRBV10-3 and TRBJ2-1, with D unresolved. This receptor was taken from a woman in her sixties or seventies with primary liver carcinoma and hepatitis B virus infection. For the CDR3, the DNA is TGTGCCATTAGCCCCTTTAGGGAAGTAAATGAGCAGTTCTTC. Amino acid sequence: CAISPFREVNEQFF.